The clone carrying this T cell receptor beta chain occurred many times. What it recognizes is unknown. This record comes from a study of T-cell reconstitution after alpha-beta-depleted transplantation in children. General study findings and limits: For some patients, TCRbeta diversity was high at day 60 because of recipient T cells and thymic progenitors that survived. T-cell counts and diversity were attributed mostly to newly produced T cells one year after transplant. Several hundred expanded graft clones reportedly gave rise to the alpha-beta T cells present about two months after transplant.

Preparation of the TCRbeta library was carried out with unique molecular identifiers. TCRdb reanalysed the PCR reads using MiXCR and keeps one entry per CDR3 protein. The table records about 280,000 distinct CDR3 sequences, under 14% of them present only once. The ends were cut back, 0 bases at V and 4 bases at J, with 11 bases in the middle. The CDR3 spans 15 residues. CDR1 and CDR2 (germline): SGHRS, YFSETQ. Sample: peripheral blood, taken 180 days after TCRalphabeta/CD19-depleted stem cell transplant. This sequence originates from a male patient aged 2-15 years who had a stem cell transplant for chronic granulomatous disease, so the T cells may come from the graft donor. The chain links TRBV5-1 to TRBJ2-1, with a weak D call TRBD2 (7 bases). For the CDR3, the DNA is TGCGCCAGCAGCTTGGACGGGGGGACATACAATGAGCAGTTCTTC. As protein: CASSLDGGTYNEQFF.